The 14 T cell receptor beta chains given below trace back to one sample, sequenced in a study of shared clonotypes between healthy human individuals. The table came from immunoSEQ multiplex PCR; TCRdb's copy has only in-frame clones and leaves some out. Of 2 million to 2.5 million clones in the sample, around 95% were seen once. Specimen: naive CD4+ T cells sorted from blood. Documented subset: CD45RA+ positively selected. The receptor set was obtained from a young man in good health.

This CDR3 is CASSPGTSGAFYEQYF. The CDR3 bases are TGTGCCAGCAGCCCGGGGACTAGCGGGGCCTTCTACGAGCAGTACTTC. The V gene is TRBV27, the J gene TRBJ2-7, with 13 nucleotides matching TRBD2. This CDR3 region has 16 residues. V gave up 6 bases and J gave up 3 bases; unmatched junction bases: 8. Germline V gene lookup returns CDR1 MNHEY and CDR2 SMNVEV (reference sequence).

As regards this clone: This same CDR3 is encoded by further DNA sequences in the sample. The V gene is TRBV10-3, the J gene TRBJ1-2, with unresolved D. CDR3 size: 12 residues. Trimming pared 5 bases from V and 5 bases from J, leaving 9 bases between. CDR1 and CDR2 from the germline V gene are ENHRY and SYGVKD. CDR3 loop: CAISPDGYGYTF. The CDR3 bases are TGTGCCATCAGTCCGGACGGATATGGCTACACCTTC.

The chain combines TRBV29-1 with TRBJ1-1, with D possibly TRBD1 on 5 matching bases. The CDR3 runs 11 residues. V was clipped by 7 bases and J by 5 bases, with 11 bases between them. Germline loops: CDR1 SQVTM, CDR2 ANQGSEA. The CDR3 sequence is CSGRKGTEAFF. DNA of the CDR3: TGCAGCGGGAGGAAGGGGACTGAAGCTTTCTTT.

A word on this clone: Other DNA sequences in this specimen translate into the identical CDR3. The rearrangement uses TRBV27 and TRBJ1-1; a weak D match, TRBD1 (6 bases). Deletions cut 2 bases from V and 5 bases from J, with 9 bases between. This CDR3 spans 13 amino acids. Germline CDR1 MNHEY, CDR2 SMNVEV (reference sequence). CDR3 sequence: CASSLRGVTEAFF. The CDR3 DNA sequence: TGTGCCAGCAGTTTAAGGGGGGTTACTGAAGCTTTCTTT.

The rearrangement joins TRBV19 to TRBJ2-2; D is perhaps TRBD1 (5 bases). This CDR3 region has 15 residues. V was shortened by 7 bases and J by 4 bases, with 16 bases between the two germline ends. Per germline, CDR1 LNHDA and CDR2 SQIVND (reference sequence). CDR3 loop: CASTLTVVLTGELFF. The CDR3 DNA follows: TGTGCCAGTACCCTGACAGTTGTTCTCACCGGGGAGCTGTTTTTT.

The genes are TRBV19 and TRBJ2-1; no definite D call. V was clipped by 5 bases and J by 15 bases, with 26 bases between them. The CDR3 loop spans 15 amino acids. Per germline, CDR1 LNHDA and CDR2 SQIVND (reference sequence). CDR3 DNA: TGTGCCAGTAGTGGGTTCAGAGGTTTGATGGAGTTGCTGTTCTTC. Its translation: CASSGFRGLMELLFF.

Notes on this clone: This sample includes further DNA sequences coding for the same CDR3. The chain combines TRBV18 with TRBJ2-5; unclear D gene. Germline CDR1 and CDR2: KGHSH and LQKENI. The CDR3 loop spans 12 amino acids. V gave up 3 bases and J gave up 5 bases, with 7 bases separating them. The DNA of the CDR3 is TGTGCCAGCTCACCCGGTCGGGAGACCCAGTACTTC. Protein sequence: CASSPGRETQYF.

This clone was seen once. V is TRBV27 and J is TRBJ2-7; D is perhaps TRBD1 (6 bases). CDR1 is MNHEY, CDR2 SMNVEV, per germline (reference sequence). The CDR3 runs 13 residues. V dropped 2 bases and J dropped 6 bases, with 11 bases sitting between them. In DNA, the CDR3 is TGTGCCAGCAGTTTAAGGCAGGGGAGCGAGCAGTACTTC. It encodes CASSLRQGSEQYF.

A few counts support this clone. CDR3 loop: CASSGKGGGNSPLHF. CDR3 coding DNA: TGTGCCAGCAGCGGTAAGGGTGGGGGTAATTCACCCCTCCACTTT. J is TRBJ1-6 and V is TRBV13; TRBD1 might be the D (5 bases). This CDR3 spans 15 amino acids. V shed 5 bases and J shed 6 bases, with 14 bases lying between them. The germline V gene encodes CDR1 PRHDT and CDR2 FYEKMQ (reference sequence). Full variable domain (outside the CDR3, taken from reference TRBV13 and TRBJ1-6): AAGVIQSPRHLIKEKRETATLKCYPIPRHDTVYWYQQGPGQDPQFLISFYEKMQSDKGSIPDRFSAQQFSDYHSELNMSSLELGDSALYFCASSGKGGGNSPLHFGNGTRLTVT.

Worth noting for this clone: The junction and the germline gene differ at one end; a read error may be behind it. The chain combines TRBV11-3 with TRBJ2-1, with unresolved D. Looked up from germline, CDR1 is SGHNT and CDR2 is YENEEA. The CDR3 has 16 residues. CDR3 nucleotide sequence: TGTGCCAGCAACTTACTGGCCCCTGGATGCATCGATGAGCAGTTCTTC. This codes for CASNLLAPGCIDEQFF.

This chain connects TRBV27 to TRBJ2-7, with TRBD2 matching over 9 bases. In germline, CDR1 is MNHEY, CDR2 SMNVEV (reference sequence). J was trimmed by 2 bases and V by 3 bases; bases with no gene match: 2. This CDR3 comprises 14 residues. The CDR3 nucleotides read TGTGCCAGCAGTTTCCGACTAGCGGCCTACGAGCAGTACTTC. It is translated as CASSFRLAAYEQYF.

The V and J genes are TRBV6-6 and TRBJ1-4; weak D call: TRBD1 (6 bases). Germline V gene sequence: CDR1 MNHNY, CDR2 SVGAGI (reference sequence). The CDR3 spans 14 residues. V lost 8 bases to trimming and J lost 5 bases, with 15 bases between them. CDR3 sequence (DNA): TGTGCCAGCCAAACAGGGATAGTGAATGAAAAACTGTTTTTT. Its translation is CASQTGIVNEKLFF.

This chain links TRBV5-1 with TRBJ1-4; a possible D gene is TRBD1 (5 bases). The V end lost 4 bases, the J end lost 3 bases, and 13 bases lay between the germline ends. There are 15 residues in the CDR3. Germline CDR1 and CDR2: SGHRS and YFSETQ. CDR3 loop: CASSKESGPNEKLFF. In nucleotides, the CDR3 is TGCGCCAGCAGCAAGGAATCAGGGCCTAATGAAAAACTGTTTTTT.

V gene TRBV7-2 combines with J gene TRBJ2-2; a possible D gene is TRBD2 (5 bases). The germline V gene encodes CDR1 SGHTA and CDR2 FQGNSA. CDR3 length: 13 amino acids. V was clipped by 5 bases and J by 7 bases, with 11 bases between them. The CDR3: CASSRREGGELFF. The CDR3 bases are TGTGCCAGCAGCCGACGTGAGGGCGGGGAGCTGTTTTTT.